This entry lists 23 T cell receptor beta chains sequenced from one sample in a study of blood T cell repertoires in COVID-19. Produced via immunoSEQ multiplex PCR; TCRdb's table is partial and in-frame only. The data contain 250,000 to 300,000 clones, about 90% of them singletons. The specimen sequenced was peripheral blood. Receptors originate from a woman under 40 with COVID-19, enrolled during active disease.

The rearrangement links TRBV5-1 to TRBJ1-1, with D perhaps matching TRBD1 (5 bases). Germline V gives CDR1 SGHRS, CDR2 YFSETQ. The ends were cut back, 0 bases at V and 5 bases at J, with 8 bases in the middle. This CDR3 has 13 amino acids. The CDR3 DNA is TGCGCCAGCAGCTTGGCGGGGGTGACTGAAGCTTTCTTT. This translates into CASSLAGVTEAFF.

CDR3 sequence reads: CASSDPLGDYTDTQYF. The CDR3 DNA is TGCGCCAGCAGTGATCCCCTCGGGGACTACACAGATACGCAGTATTTT. This chain links TRBV10-1 with TRBJ2-3, with TRBD2 matching 7 bases. CDR1 WNHNN and CDR2 SYGVQD come from the germline V gene (reference sequence). V lost 3 bases and J lost 2; bases outside the gene matches: 8. This CDR3 has 16 residues.

V usage is TRBV28 and J usage is TRBJ1-6; 8 nucleotides match TRBD1. The CDR3 has 14 residues. Germline assignment: CDR1 MDHEN and CDR2 SYDVKM. J gave up 8 bases and V 3 bases, and 3 bases lay outside the gene matches. The CDR3: CASSFRTGYSPLHF. DNA of the CDR3: TGTGCCAGCAGTTTTAGGACAGGGTATTCACCCCTCCACTTT.

The V call is TRBV2, the J call TRBJ1-1; D gene unclear. Per germline, CDR1 SNHLY and CDR2 FYNNEI. The CDR3 length is 13 residues. Trimming left V 4 bases short and J 1 base short, with 7 bases between. The CDR3 coding sequence is TGTGCCAGCAGTGGACATCCGAACACTGAAGCTTTCTTT. Its translation is CASSGHPNTEAFF. Full variable domain (outside the CDR3, taken from reference TRBV2 and TRBJ1-1): EPEVTQTPSHQVTQMGQEVILRCVPISNHLYFYWYRQILGQKVEFLVSFYNNEISEKSEIFDDQFSVERPDGSNFTLKIRSTKLEDSAMYFCASSGHPNTEAFFGQGTRLTVV.

The count of this clone is one. The gene calls are TRBV7-9 and TRBJ1-6; the match to TRBD1 covers 11 bases. This CDR3 has 15 residues. Germline-derived CDR1 and CDR2 are SEHNR and FQNEAQ (reference sequence). J gave up 10 bases and V 5 bases, and 7 bases lay outside the gene matches. The CDR3 DNA sequence: TGTGCCAGCAGCCCCGGGACAGGGGGGGGATCACCCCTCCACTTT. Protein: CASSPGTGGGSPLHF.

This chain uses TRBV4-1 with TRBJ1-4, with D unclear. Trimming took 3 bases from V and 0 from J, leaving 8 bases between them. The CDR3 consists of 15 residues. Germline V gene data show CDR1 as MGHRA and CDR2 as YSYEKL. The CDR3 region is CASSHRPATNEKLFF. DNA for the CDR3: TGCGCCAGCAGCCACAGGCCAGCAACTAATGAAAAACTGTTTTTT.

The chain is built from TRBV7-3 and TRBJ2-1; 8 bases are shared with TRBD2. The CDR3 sequence is 13 residues long. With 3 bases clipped from V and 5 bases from J, the junction kept 0 bases outside the gene matches. Germline assignment: CDR1 SGHTA and CDR2 FQGTGA. CDR3 sequence (DNA): TGTGCCAGCAGCTTGGGACTAGACAATGAGCAGTTCTTC. This translates into CASSLGLDNEQFF.

The chain links TRBV4-3 to TRBJ2-7, with D hard to call. Germline V gene lookup returns CDR1 LGHNA and CDR2 YSLEER. The CDR3 sequence is 15 residues long. V shed 2 bases and J shed 0 bases, with 11 bases lying between them. The CDR3: CASSQSLGLSYEQYF. CDR3 DNA sequence: TGCGCCAGCAGCCAATCCCTAGGCCTCTCCTACGAGCAGTACTTC.

V gene TRBV2 combines with J gene TRBJ1-6, with D perhaps TRBD1 (5 bases). The CDR3 extends over 13 amino acids. Trimming stripped 6 bases from V and 7 bases from J, with 10 bases between. Germline assignment: CDR1 SNHLY and CDR2 FYNNEI. The DNA of the CDR3 is TGTGCCAGCAGGAAGGGGCCCAATTCACCCCTCCACTTT. This encodes CASRKGPNSPLHF.

The chain carries TRBV9 and TRBJ2-3; unclear D gene. The CDR3 is 15 residues long. Trimming shortened V by 4 bases and J by 3 bases, and 15 bases separated the two germline ends. Germline CDR1 reads SGDLS; CDR2 reads YYNGEE. The CDR3: CASSPPTSSTDTQYF. CDR3 nucleotide sequence: TGTGCCAGCAGCCCCCCCACCTCCAGTACAGATACGCAGTATTTT.

The chain carries TRBV7-2 and TRBJ2-1, with TRBD1 identical over 9 bases. Germline V CDR1 and CDR2: SGHTA, FQGNSA. This CDR3 has 13 amino acids. V was clipped by 11 bases and J by 8 bases; unmatched bases: 10. The CDR3 DNA reads as TGTGCCTCAGACACAGGGGGCCGCGATGAGCAGTTCTTC. Its translation: CASDTGGRDEQFF.

The chain couples TRBV28 to TRBJ2-3; 10 bases line up with TRBD2. V lost 9 bases to trimming and J lost 3 bases; unmatched junction nucleotides: 6. The length of the CDR3 is 14 residues. The germline V gene encodes CDR1 MDHEN and CDR2 SYDVKM. CDR3 protein: CARDWTSGTDTQYF. CDR3 nucleotide sequence: TGTGCCAGGGACTGGACTAGCGGTACAGATACGCAGTATTTT.

J is TRBJ1-5 and V is TRBV28; maybe TRBD1 (5 bases). The germline V gene has CDR1 MDHEN and CDR2 SYDVKM. CDR3 length: 14 residues. With 3 bases removed from V and 3 bases from J, the gap between germline ends came to 9 bases. The chain's CDR3 is CASSFARVNQPQHF. The CDR3 DNA reads TGTGCCAGCAGTTTCGCCAGGGTCAATCAGCCCCAGCATTTT.

This clone appeared once. J is TRBJ1-6 and V is TRBV25-1, with D possibly being TRBD1 (5 bases). V dropped 3 bases and J dropped 9 bases, with 15 bases sitting between them. This CDR3 has 15 residues. Germline CDR1 reads MGHDK; CDR2 reads SYGVNS. The CDR3 DNA is TGTGCCAGCAGTGATTATACAGCCGGGGGTTCACCCCTCCACTTT. Translation gives CASSDYTAGGSPLHF.

The rearrangement links TRBV2 to TRBJ1-2; tentatively, D is TRBD1 (6 bases). V was trimmed by 2 bases and J by 8 bases, leaving 18 bases between them. Germline V CDR1 and CDR2: SNHLY, FYNNEI. The CDR3 is 15 residues long. The CDR3 coding sequence is TGTGCCAGCAGTGAACGGACAGCCGCCTATGTAGGCTACACCTTC. Translating gives CASSERTAAYVGYTF. Drawing the rest from reference TRBV2 and TRBJ1-2, the complete variable domain is EPEVTQTPSHQVTQMGQEVILRCVPISNHLYFYWYRQILGQKVEFLVSFYNNEISEKSEIFDDQFSVERPDGSNFTLKIRSTKLEDSAMYFCASSERTAAYVGYTFGSGTRLTVV.

The V call is TRBV5-6, the J call TRBJ1-1, with D hard to call. V lost 2 bases and J lost 0, with 8 bases in between. The germline gives CDR1 SGHDT, CDR2 YYEEEE. The CDR3 has 14 amino acids. The CDR3 sequence: CASSLVDLNTEAFF. DNA of the CDR3: TGTGCCAGCAGCTTAGTAGATTTGAACACTGAAGCTTTCTTT.

The chain uses TRBV6-6 and TRBJ1-5, with D possibly being TRBD1 (6 bases). The germline V and J ends were trimmed by 6 bases and 1 base, with 10 bases remaining between them. CDR3 length: 14 amino acids. CDR1 and CDR2 from the germline V gene are MNHNY and SVGAGI (reference sequence). The CDR3 nucleotides are TGTGCCAGCAGACAGGGAGGGAGCAATCAGCCCCAGCATTTT. This encodes CASRQGGSNQPQHF.

The chain links TRBV18 to TRBJ2-1, with TRBD2 as a possible D gene (5 bases). V lost 1 base to trimming and J lost 7 bases, with 17 bases between them. Germline V gives CDR1 KGHSH, CDR2 LQKENI. This CDR3 spans 16 amino acids. The CDR3 DNA follows: TGTGCCAGCTCACCACTTCAGCGGTTTTATAGGAATGAGCAGTTCTTC. It specifies CASSPLQRFYRNEQFF.

The gene calls are TRBV19 and TRBJ2-1; TRBD2 agrees at 10 bases. V lost 9 bases and J lost 3; bases outside the gene matches: 11. The germline V gene has CDR1 LNHDA and CDR2 SQIVND (reference sequence). The CDR3 length is 16 residues. CDR3 region: CASGPDGTSVYNEQFF. The CDR3 nucleotides are TGTGCCAGCGGCCCAGACGGGACTAGCGTCTACAATGAGCAGTTCTTC.

V and J are TRBV15 and TRBJ1-1; D gene ambiguous. V lost 3 bases to trimming and J lost 1 base, with 9 bases between them. CDR1 LNHNV and CDR2 YYDKDF come from the germline V gene (reference sequence). The CDR3 runs to 14 residues. The CDR3 loop is CATSRERGNTEAFF. CDR3 DNA: TGTGCCACCAGCAGGGAACGAGGGAACACTGAAGCTTTCTTT.

The rearrangement joins TRBV7-9 to TRBJ2-1, with D possibly TRBD2 on 6 matching bases. CDR3 length: 17 residues. Per germline, CDR1 SEHNR and CDR2 FQNEAQ (reference sequence). Trimming removed 5 bases from V and 0 bases from J, with 17 bases in between. CDR3 nucleotide sequence: TGTGCCAGCAGCACCAATAATCAGGGACTCTCCTACAATGAGCAGTTCTTC. Protein product: CASSTNNQGLSYNEQFF.

The J gene is TRBJ1-2, the V gene TRBV7-9; no clear D. Germline CDR1 is SEHNR and CDR2 is FQNEAQ (reference sequence). Between the trimmed V and J ends, which lost 1 base and 6 bases, there was a span of 12 bases. There are 14 residues in the CDR3. The CDR3: CASSLDGSPDGYTF. CDR3 in DNA: TGTGCCAGCAGCTTAGACGGGTCCCCGGATGGCTACACCTTC.

This rearrangement joins TRBV5-4 to TRBJ2-7; 7 bases fit TRBD1. The V segment lost 0 bases and the J segment 2 bases; nucleotides outside the gene matches: 2. The CDR3 has 14 amino acids. The germline CDR1 and CDR2 sequences are SGHNT and YYREEE (reference sequence). CDR3: CASSLEGAPYEQYF. In DNA form, the CDR3 reads TGTGCCAGCAGCTTGGAGGGGGCCCCCTACGAGCAGTACTTC.